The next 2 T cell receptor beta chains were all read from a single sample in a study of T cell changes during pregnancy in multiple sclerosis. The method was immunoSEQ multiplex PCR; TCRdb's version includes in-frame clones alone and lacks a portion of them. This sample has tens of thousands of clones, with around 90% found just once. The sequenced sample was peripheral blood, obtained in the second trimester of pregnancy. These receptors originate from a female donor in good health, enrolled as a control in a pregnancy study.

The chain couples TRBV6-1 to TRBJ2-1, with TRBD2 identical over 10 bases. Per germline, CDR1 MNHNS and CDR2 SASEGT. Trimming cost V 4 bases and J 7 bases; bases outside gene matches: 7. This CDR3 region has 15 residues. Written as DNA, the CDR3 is TGTGCCAGCAGTGCCCTAGCGGGAGATCTGAATGAGCAGTTCTTC. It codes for CASSALAGDLNEQFF.

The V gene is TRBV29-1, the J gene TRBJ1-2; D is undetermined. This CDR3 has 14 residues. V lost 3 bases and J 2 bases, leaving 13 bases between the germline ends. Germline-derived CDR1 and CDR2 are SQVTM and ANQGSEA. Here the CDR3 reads CSVEVTRGNYGYTF. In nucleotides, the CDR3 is TGCAGCGTTGAGGTCACTCGGGGAAACTATGGCTACACCTTC.